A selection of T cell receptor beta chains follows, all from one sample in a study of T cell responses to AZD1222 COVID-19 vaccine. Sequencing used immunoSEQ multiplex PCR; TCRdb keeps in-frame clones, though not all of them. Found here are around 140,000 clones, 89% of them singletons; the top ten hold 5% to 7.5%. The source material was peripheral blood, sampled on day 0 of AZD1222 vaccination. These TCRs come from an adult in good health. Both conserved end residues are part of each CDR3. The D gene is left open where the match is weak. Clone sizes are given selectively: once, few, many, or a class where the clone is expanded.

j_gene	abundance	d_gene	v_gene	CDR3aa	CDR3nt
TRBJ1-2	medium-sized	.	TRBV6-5	CASSYWASDKYGYTF	TGTGCCAGCAGTTACTGGGCCTCGGATAAGTATGGCTACACCTTC
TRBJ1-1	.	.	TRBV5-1	CASSLAQGTEAFF	TGCGCCAGCAGCTTGGCCCAGGGGACTGAAGCTTTCTTT
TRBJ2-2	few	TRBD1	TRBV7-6	CASSWITGGNGELFF	TGTGCCAGCAGCTGGATAACAGGGGGCAACGGGGAGCTGTTTTTT
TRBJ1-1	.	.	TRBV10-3	CAISEGETEAFF	TGTGCCATCAGTGAGGGGGAGACTGAAGCTTTCTTT
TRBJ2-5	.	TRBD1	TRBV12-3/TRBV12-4	CASRQGAGETQYF	TGTGCCAGCAGACAGGGGGCGGGGGAGACCCAGTACTTC
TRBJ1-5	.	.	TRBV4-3	CASSQEGTSGQPQHF	TGCGCCAGCAGCCAAGAAGGGACTTCGGGTCAGCCCCAGCATTTT
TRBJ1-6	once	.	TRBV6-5	CASSPRPANSPLHF	TGTGCCAGCAGCCCCCGACCCGCTAATTCACCCCTCCACTTT
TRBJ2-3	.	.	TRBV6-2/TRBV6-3	CASSYEASAFKDTQYF	TGTGCCAGCAGTTACGAGGCTAGCGCCTTTAAAGATACGCAGTATTTT
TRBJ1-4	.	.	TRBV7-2	CASSYAGEKLFF	TGTGCCAGTTCATATGCCGGGGAAAAACTGTTTTTT
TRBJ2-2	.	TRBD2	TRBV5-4	CASSLGASGGNTGELFF	TGTGCCAGCAGCTTGGGGGCTAGCGGGGGGAACACCGGAGAGCTGTTTTTT
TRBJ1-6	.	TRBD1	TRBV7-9	CASSPQGGYNSPLHF	TGTGCCAGCAGCCCCCAGGGGGGGTATAATTCACCCCTCCACTTT
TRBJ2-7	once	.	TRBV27	CASSLNGYEQYF	TGTGCCAGCAGTTTAAACGGGTACGAGCAGTACTTC
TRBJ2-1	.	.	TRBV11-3	CASSLGPYNEQFF	TGTGCCAGCAGCTTAGGCCCCTACAATGAGCAGTTCTTC
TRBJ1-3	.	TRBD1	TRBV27	CASSLQGAAGNTIYF	TGTGCCAGCAGTCTACAGGGGGCGGCTGGAAACACCATATATTTT
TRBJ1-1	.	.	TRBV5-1	CASSLRGGGFTEAFF	TGCGCCAGCTCCTTGAGGGGAGGGGGGTTCACTGAAGCTTTCTTT
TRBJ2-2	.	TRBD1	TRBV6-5	CASSWDRGTGELFF	TGTGCCAGCAGTTGGGACAGGGGAACCGGGGAGCTGTTTTTT
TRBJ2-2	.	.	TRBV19	CASSPDLDGELFF	TGTGCCAGTAGTCCCGACTTGGACGGGGAGCTGTTTTTT
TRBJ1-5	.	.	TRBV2	CASSPTRYQPQHF	TGTGCCAGCAGTCCGACCAGATATCAGCCCCAGCATTTT
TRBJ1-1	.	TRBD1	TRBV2	CASHRGGTEAFF	TGTGCCAGCCACAGGGGAGGGACTGAAGCTTTCTTT
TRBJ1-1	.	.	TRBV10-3	CAISLGFANTEAFF	TGTGCCATCAGTTTGGGGTTTGCGAACACTGAAGCTTTCTTT
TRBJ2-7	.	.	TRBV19	CASSIEGDSSSYEQYF	TGTGCCAGTAGTATAGAAGGGGACTCTTCCTCCTACGAGCAGTACTTC
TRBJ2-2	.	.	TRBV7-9	CASSPDPLTTGELFF	TGTGCCAGCAGCCCAGACCCCCTTACTACCGGGGAGCTGTTTTTT
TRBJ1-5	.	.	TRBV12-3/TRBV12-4	CASSLTRVQPQHF	TGTGCCAGCAGTTTAACTAGGGTACAGCCCCAGCATTTT
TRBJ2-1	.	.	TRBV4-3	CASSQDHTDYNEQFF	TGCGCCAGCAGCCAAGATCATACAGATTACAATGAGCAGTTCTTC
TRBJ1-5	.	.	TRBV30	CAWSVWSEVNQPQHF	TGTGCCTGGAGTGTATGGTCAGAGGTTAATCAGCCCCAGCATTTT
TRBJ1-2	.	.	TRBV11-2	CASSLVESYGYTF	TGTGCCAGCAGCTTAGTAGAGAGCTATGGCTACACCTTC
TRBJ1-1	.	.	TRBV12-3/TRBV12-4	CASSLSLGVGAFF	TGTGCCAGCAGTTTATCCCTGGGAGTTGGAGCTTTCTTT
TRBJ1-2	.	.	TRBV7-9	CASSLEGRAGYTF	TGTGCCAGCAGCTTAGAAGGTAGAGCTGGCTACACCTTC
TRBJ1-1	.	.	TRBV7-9	CASSSSGAYTEAFF	TGTGCCAGCAGCTCTTCCGGGGCCTACACTGAAGCTTTCTTT
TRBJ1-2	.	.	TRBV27	CASSLSGTGSNYGYTF	TGTGCCAGCAGTTTATCCGGGACGGGATCTAACTATGGCTACACCTTC
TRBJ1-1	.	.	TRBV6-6	CASSSGRNTEAFF	TGTGCCAGCAGTTCCGGCAGGAACACTGAAGCTTTCTTT
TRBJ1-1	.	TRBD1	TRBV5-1	CASSGGQGPNTEAFF	TGCGCCAGCAGCGGGGGACAGGGTCCGAACACTGAAGCTTTCTTT
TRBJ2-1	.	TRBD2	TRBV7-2	CASSQTSGVGFF	TGTGCCAGCAGCCAGACTAGCGGGGTAGGGTTCTTC
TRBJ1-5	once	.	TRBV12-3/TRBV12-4	CASSLGGFQPQHF	TGTGCCAGCAGTTTAGGGGGATTCCAGCCCCAGCATTTT
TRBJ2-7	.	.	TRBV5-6	CASSLGTGVYEQYF	TGTGCCAGCAGCTTGGGCACGGGGGTCTACGAGCAGTACTTC
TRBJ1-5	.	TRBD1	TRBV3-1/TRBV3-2	CASSQGSRTGTQPQHF	TGTGCCAGCAGCCAAGGTAGTAGGACAGGGACTCAGCCCCAGCATTTT
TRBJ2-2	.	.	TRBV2	CASSVGNMNTGELFF	TGTGCCAGCAGTGTCGGGAACATGAACACCGGGGAGCTGTTTTTT
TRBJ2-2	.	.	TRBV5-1	CASSLAGGITGELFF	TGCGCCAGCAGCTTGGCCGGGGGTATCACCGGGGAGCTGTTTTTT
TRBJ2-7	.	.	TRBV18	CASSQQVYEQYF	TGTGCCAGCTCGCAACAGGTCTACGAGCAGTACTTC
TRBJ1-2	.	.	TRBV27	CASSWGGDGGYTF	TGTGCCAGCAGTTGGGGGGGGGACGGTGGCTACACCTTC
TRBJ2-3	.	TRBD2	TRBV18	CASSRYIAGEGTDTQYF	TGTGCCAGCTCCCGATACATAGCGGGGGAGGGCACAGATACGCAGTATTTT
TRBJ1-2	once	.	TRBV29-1	CSVETGSQGSYGYTF	TGCAGCGTAGAGACAGGTTCTCAAGGGAGTTATGGCTACACCTTC
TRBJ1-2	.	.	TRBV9	CASRTGHSYGYTF	TGTGCCAGCAGGACGGGTCACTCCTATGGCTACACCTTC
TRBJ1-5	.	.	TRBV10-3	CAISERDLSNQPQHF	TGTGCCATCAGTGAAAGGGACCTAAGCAATCAGCCCCAGCATTTT
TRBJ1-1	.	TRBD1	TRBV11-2	CASSWGQGRTEAFF	TGTGCCAGCAGCTGGGGACAGGGTAGGACTGAAGCTTTCTTT
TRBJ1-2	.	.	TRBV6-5	CAGRGGGGYTF	TGTGCCGGCAGGGGCGGCGGTGGCTACACCTTC
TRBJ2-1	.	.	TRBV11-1	CASSPEGRRANNEQFF	TGTGCCAGCAGCCCAGAGGGAAGGAGGGCCAACAATGAGCAGTTCTTC
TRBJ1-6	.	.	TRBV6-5	CASSWRMSSYNSPLHF	TGTGCCAGCAGTTGGCGTATGAGCTCCTATAATTCACCCCTCCACTTT
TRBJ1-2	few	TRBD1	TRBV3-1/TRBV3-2	CASSLTGVGYTF	TGTGCCAGCAGCCTCACAGGGGTTGGCTACACCTTC
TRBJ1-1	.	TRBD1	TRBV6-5	CASSPSPGQGKAFF	TGTGCCAGCAGTCCATCTCCGGGACAGGGGAAAGCTTTCTTT
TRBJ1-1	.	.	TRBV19	CASWGNTEAFF	TGTGCCAGCTGGGGGAACACTGAAGCTTTCTTT
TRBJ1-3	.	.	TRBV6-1	CASSEAPGAGNTIYF	TGTGCCAGCAGTGAGGCCCCAGGGGCTGGAAACACCATATATTTT
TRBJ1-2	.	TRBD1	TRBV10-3	CAIRQGVEGYTF	TGTGCCATCAGGCAGGGGGTTGAAGGCTACACCTTC
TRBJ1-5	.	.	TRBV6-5	CASSYSNQYQPQHF	TGTGCCAGCAGTTACTCGAATCAGTATCAGCCCCAGCATTTT
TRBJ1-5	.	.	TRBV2	CASSVGGFRRQPQHF	TGTGCCAGCAGTGTAGGAGGGTTTCGGAGGCAGCCCCAGCATTTT